Shown below are 10 T cell receptor beta chains from a single sample sequenced in a study of Graves' ophthalmopathy and Graves' hyperthyroidism. Researchers took RNA transcripts and amplified TCR beta CDR3 regions from them. HTBI primers were used in a first-round RT-PCR, which preceded a second-round multiplex PCR. TCRdb called the multiplex PCR reads again in MiXCR, with one record for every CDR3 protein. Seen here are tens of thousands of distinct CDR3 sequences, under 55% observed once, and the top ten hold over 4%. The source material was peripheral blood. Receptor source: an adult woman with Graves' ophthalmopathy.

The rearrangement uses TRBV9 and TRBJ2-3; 12 bases line up with TRBD1. The CDR3 totals 17 residues. Per the germline V gene, CDR1 is SGDLS and CDR2 is YYNGEE. Germline trimming cut 1 base from V and 3 bases from J; bases unmatched to any gene: 6. The CDR3 here is CASSVSGTGGYTDTQYF. The CDR3, as DNA: TGTGCCAGCAGCGTATCCGGGACAGGGGGCTATACAGATACGCAGTATTTT.

The CDR3, as DNA: TGCAGCGTTGAAGGGGGGGGGTTCTCCTACAATGAGCAGTTCTTC. It is translated as CSVEGGGFSYNEQFF. This chain uses TRBV29-1 with TRBJ2-1; 7 positions match TRBD2. The CDR3 is made up of 15 amino acids. The trim removed 1 base at V and 0 bases at J, leaving 3 bases unmatched. Germline-derived CDR1 and CDR2 are SQVTM and ANQGSEA.

In the case of this clonotype: One end of the junction varies from germline; a read error may be responsible. The chain joins TRBV20-1 to TRBJ1-3; D unclear. Looked up from germline, CDR1 is DFQATT and CDR2 is SNEGSKA (reference sequence). This CDR3 comprises 14 residues. The CDR3 protein is CSTSGLENGSTIYF. DNA of the CDR3: TGCAGTACCTCCGGGTTGGAGAATGGAAGCACCATATATTTT.

The sample holds many counts of this clonotype. J is TRBJ1-5 and V is TRBV6-1, with TRBD1 matching over 7 bases. The CDR3 spans 15 residues. The trim removed 7 bases at V and 5 bases at J, leaving 11 bases unmatched. Looked up from germline, CDR1 is MNHNS and CDR2 is SASEGT. CDR3 coding DNA: TGTGCCAGCACCCTAGACAGGGTCTTGGATCAGCCCCAGCATTTT. Its translation: CASTLDRVLDQPQHF.

This clonotype has at least ten counts. V usage is TRBV12-3 or TRBV12-4 and J usage is TRBJ2-7; D might be TRBD1 (6 bases). V gave up 7 bases and J gave up 1 base, with 14 bases separating them. This CDR3 contains 14 residues. DNA for the CDR3: TGTGCCAGCAATGACAACAGGGAATCCTACGAGCAGTACTTC. It translates to CASNDNRESYEQYF.

This clonotype is medium-sized (0.01 to 0.1%). This sequence joins TRBV29-1 and TRBJ2-3, with D perhaps matching TRBD1 or TRBD2 (5 bases each). The V and J ends lost 8 bases and 4 bases respectively, with 13 bases between them. Looked up from germline, CDR1 is SQVTM and CDR2 is ANQGSEA. CDR3 size: 12 residues. CDR3 DNA sequence: TGCAGCTTTGGGACCCTTGCAGATACGCAGTATTTT. Protein product: CSFGTLADTQYF.

About this clonotype: A single base separates this from a much larger clone, so it may be a read error. This chain joins TRBV11-2 and TRBJ1-6, with D hard to call. This CDR3 is built from 15 residues. Germline V gene data show CDR1 as SGHAT and CDR2 as FQNNGV. The CDR3 loop is CASSLDRFYNSPLRF. For the CDR3, the DNA is TGTGCCAGCAGCTTAGACCGTTTCTATAATTCACCCCTCCGCTTT.

This chain links TRBV5-1 with TRBJ1-2, with D unresolved. Germline lookup yields CDR1 SGHRS and CDR2 YFSETQ. V was cut by 7 bases and J by 4 bases, with 17 bases left in between. CDR3 length equals 14 residues. The CDR3 DNA reads TGCGCCAGCCGGTCGAGATCTGGGGTCTATGGCTACACCTTC. Translated, it gives CASRSRSGVYGYTF.

On this clonotype: Compared with germline, one end of the junction differs, possibly owing to a read error. V gene TRBV9 combines with J gene TRBJ2-1; TRBD1 is a possible D gene (5 bases). Germline V lookup: CDR1 SGDLS, CDR2 YYNGEE. The CDR3 spans 15 residues. This CDR3 reads CGSKGTEIGVGEQFF. The CDR3 coding sequence is TGTGGCAGCAAGGGAACTGAGATAGGGGTAGGCGAGCAGTTCTTC.

This clonotype was observed at least ten times. A much larger clone differs by one base, so this may be a read error. The rearrangement joins TRBV6-5 to TRBJ2-7; the match to TRBD1 covers 7 bases. Germline values: CDR1 MNHEY, CDR2 SVGAGI. Trimming at V came to 2 bases and at J to 2 bases, leaving 3 bases not matched to a gene. The CDR3 runs to 14 residues. This CDR3 is CASSYGDSAYEQYF. The CDR3 nucleotides are TGTGCCAGCAGTTACGGGGACAGCGCCTACGAGCAGTACTTC.